The present entry profiles one TCR beta chain with its context. Trimming left V 5 bases short and J 12 bases short, with 19 bases between. The germline CDR1 and CDR2 sequences are SGHVS and FQNEAQ. The CDR3 is 13 residues long. This sample was taken from a study of CD8 T cells in Susac syndrome. The overall study: Patients with Susac syndrome who were sequenced included more than 5 with active disease and 8 or 9 in remission. There were Susac syndrome patients who were therapy-naive at blood draw, others on corticosteroids, and others on intravenous immunoglobulin alone.

Random hexamers were used to reverse transcribe the RNA input (about 0.45 to 1 ug). Each CDR3 protein gets one entry after TCRdb re-called the immunoSEQ multiplex PCR reads with MiXCR. The sample has about 120,000 distinct CDR3 sequences, roughly 94% seen once. The V and J genes are TRBV7-8 and TRBJ1-2; tentatively, D is TRBD1 (5 bases). This sequence was found in a human donor with Susac syndrome. The specimen sequenced was CD8+ T cells from PBMCs. The CDR3 bases are TGTGCCAGCAGCCTACTGCTGGGGACGTTCGACACCTTC. Protein product: CASSLLLGTFDTF. The whole variable domain, filled in from reference TRBV7-8 and TRBJ1-2, reads GAGVSQSPRYKVAKRGQDVALRCDPISGHVSLFWYQQALGQGPEFLTYFQNEAQLDKSGLPSDRFFAERPEGSVSTLKIQRTQQEDSAVYLCASSLLLGTFDTFGSGTRLTVV.